This T cell receptor (beta chain) stems from a study of T cell responses to AZD1222 COVID-19 vaccine. General observations from the study: Donors, mostly white British, included more females; clonal diversity was possibly underestimated. Nearly half of spike-specific TCRs reportedly go after variant regions that carry no mutations. After two AZD1222 doses, spike-specific TCR breadth and depth rose versus day 0.

To note about this clone: The antigen remains undetermined.

Clones were sequenced by immunoSEQ multiplex PCR, and TCRdb holds only the in-frame ones, with some missing. Of 95,000 to 150,000 clones in the sample, about 90% are singletons; the top ten hold over 1.5%. The clonotype comes from an adult in good health. Here the sequenced sample was peripheral blood, taken on day 0 of AZD1222 vaccination.

CDR3 protein: CASRPTGSGANVLTF. For the CDR3, the DNA is TGTGCCAGCAGACCGACAGGCTCTGGGGCCAACGTCCTGACTTTC. The rearrangement uses TRBV6-5 and TRBJ2-6; tentative D call: TRBD1 (6 bases). The germline V and J ends were trimmed by 6 bases and 0 bases, with 9 bases remaining between them. The CDR3 spans 15 residues. Per germline, CDR1 MNHEY and CDR2 SVGAGI.